Listed below are T cell receptor beta chains from one sample, sequenced in a study of blood T cells in healthy people across ages. TCRdb reprocessed the 5' RACE reads via MiXCR and lists one record per CDR3 protein. The repertoire holds around 820,000 distinct CDR3 sequences, with around 25% as singletons. Another study also made use of these data, one on T cells of mothers and their children.

Sequences were obtained from blood. These receptors were obtained from a boy aged 10-17 years in good health. CDR3s include the opening cysteine and the closing phenylalanine or tryptophan. D genes are given only for firm matches. The size entry is marked missing in some rows and otherwise reads once, few, many or a size class.

. . TRBJ1-1 TRBV7-9 CASSSAKTGNTEAFF TGTGCCAGCAGCTCCGCTAAAACAGGGAACACTGAAGCTTTCTTT
. TRBD2 TRBJ2-2 TRBV27 CASSLSGGDTGELFF TGTGCCAGCAGTTTATCGGGAGGGGACACCGGGGAGCTGTTTTTT
few . TRBJ1-5 TRBV4-1 CASSQIQGYQPQHF TGCGCCAGCAGCCAAATTCAGGGCTATCAGCCCCAGCATTTT
. . TRBJ1-4 TRBV7-2 CASSRAVNEKLFF TGTGCCAGTAGTCGGGCAGTTAATGAAAAACTGTTTTTT
. . TRBJ2-3 TRBV10-3 CAIKAVADTQYF TGTGCCATCAAGGCGGTCGCAGATACGCAGTATTTT
many TRBD1 TRBJ2-7 TRBV29-1 CSAADRTGAGYEQYF TGCAGCGCGGCCGATCGGACAGGGGCGGGATACGAGCAGTACTTC
. . TRBJ2-3 TRBV6-1 CASSEVSTVGSHTQYF TGTGCCAGCAGTGAAGTTTCCACAGTCGGTTCCCATACGCAGTATTTT
few TRBD2 TRBJ2-1 TRBV29-1 CSVEDLAVYNEQFF TGCAGCGTTGAAGATCTAGCGGTCTACAATGAGCAGTTCTTC
. . TRBJ2-4 TRBV28 CASSLTSPGLAKNIQYF TGTGCCAGCAGTTTGACCTCCCCGGGGCTAGCCAAAAACATTCAGTACTTC
few TRBD2 TRBJ2-2 TRBV28 CASSSVLGLADYTGELFF TGTGCCAGCAGCTCAGTTCTCGGACTAGCAGACTACACCGGGGAGCTGTTTTTT
. TRBD2 TRBJ2-7 TRBV20-1 CSGGTSGSSYEQYF TGCAGTGGCGGGACTAGCGGGAGCTCCTACGAGCAGTACTTC
. . TRBJ2-5 TRBV12-3/TRBV12-4 CASQPGLRETQYF TGTGCCAGCCAGCCGGGACTGAGGGAGACCCAGTACTTC
few TRBD1 TRBJ2-1 TRBV7-9 CASSPKDLDRFYNEQFF TGTGCCAGCAGCCCCAAAGACCTGGACAGGTTCTACAATGAGCAGTTCTTC
. . TRBJ1-1 TRBV20-1 CSARRGGDTEAFF TGCAGTGCTAGACGGGGAGGGGACACTGAAGCTTTCTTT
. TRBD1 TRBJ2-7 TRBV28 CASSLKRTGGNYEQYF TGTGCCAGCAGTTTAAAGAGGACAGGGGGAAACTACGAGCAGTACTTC
. . TRBJ2-7 TRBV20-1 CSASHWRSLYEQYF TGCAGTGCTTCCCATTGGCGATCTCTTTACGAGCAGTACTTC
. TRBD2 TRBJ2-3 TRBV4-3 CASSLGLAEGRDTQYF TGCGCCAGCAGCCTGGGACTAGCGGAGGGGAGAGATACGCAGTATTTT
. . TRBJ2-5 TRBV29-1 CSVLKETQYF TGCAGCGTTTTAAAAGAGACCCAGTACTTC
. . TRBJ2-6 TRBV7-9 CASSSARYSGANVLTF TGTGCCAGCAGCTCCGCACGGTACTCTGGGGCCAACGTCCTGACTTTC
. TRBD2 TRBJ2-7 TRBV27 CASSPLTSGSGEQYF TGTGCCAGCAGTCCTCTGACTAGCGGGAGCGGCGAGCAGTACTTC
. . TRBJ2-1 TRBV4-1 CASSQGIRGAYNEQFF TGCGCCAGCAGCCAAGGAATCAGGGGTGCCTACAATGAGCAGTTCTTC
. . TRBJ2-7 TRBV28 CASSTRWASYEQYF TGTGCCAGCAGCACCAGGTGGGCGAGCTACGAGCAGTACTTC
. . TRBJ1-2 TRBV5-5 CASSPDGIYGYTF TGTGCCAGCAGCCCGGACGGGATCTATGGCTACACCTTC
. TRBD1 TRBJ2-2 TRBV28 CASSIPGQGFTGELFF TGTGCCAGCAGCATACCGGGACAGGGGTTCACCGGGGAGCTGTTTTTT
. . TRBJ2-7 TRBV12-3/TRBV12-4 CASSPDGQGPPLHF TGTGCCAGCAGTCCGGACGGGCAGGGACCACCCCTCCACTTC
. TRBD2 TRBJ2-7 TRBV4-2 CASSQETSGLSYEQYF TGTGCCAGCAGCCAAGAGACTAGCGGGCTCTCCTACGAGCAGTACTTC
few . TRBJ1-5 TRBV7-2 CASSLIAGDQPQHF TGTGCCAGCAGCTTAATTGCGGGGGATCAGCCCCAGCATTTT
. . TRBJ2-5 TRBV27 CASSGPGDPRETQYF TGTGCCAGCAGCGGGCCGGGAGATCCCAGGGAGACCCAGTACTTC
few . TRBJ2-7 TRBV5-1 CASSLATGVTYEQYF TGCGCCAGCAGCTTGGCCACGGGGGTCACCTACGAGCAGTACTTC
. TRBD1 TRBJ2-7 TRBV12-3/TRBV12-4 CASSPQTGWFYEQYF TGTGCCAGCAGTCCCCAGACAGGGTGGTTTTACGAGCAGTACTTC
once . TRBJ1-1 TRBV6-5 CASSYKEMNTEAFF TGTGCCAGCAGTTATAAGGAGATGAACACTGAAGCTTTCTTT
once . TRBJ2-7 TRBV5-8 CASSFVGGRYEQYF TGTGCCAGCAGCTTCGTGGGGGGCCGCTACGAGCAGTACTTC
. TRBD2 TRBJ2-5 TRBV20-1 CSANLAGDGETQYF TGCAGTGCTAACCTAGCGGGAGACGGGGAGACCCAGTACTTC
. . TRBJ1-5 TRBV12-3/TRBV12-4 CASSLGDGGSGQPQHF TGTGCCAGCAGTTTAGGGGACGGAGGCTCGGGGCAGCCCCAGCATTTT
few TRBD2 TRBJ2-5 TRBV28 CASTQGGREETQYF TGTGCCAGCACCCAGGGCGGGAGGGAGGAGACCCAGTACTTC
. . TRBJ2-3 TRBV7-2 CASSSPREASDTQYF TGTGCCAGCAGCTCCCCAAGAGAGGCCTCGGATACGCAGTATTTT
. . TRBJ2-5 TRBV29-1 CSVEDPGREQYF TGCAGCGTTGAAGATCCCGGACGGGAGCAGTACTTC
. TRBD1 TRBJ2-3 TRBV4-3 CASSQGDRIADTQYF TGCGCCAGCAGCCAAGGGGACAGAATTGCCGATACGCAGTATTTT
few . TRBJ2-5 TRBV7-2 CASSLAPRGPAETQYF TGTGCCAGCAGCTTAGCACCGCGGGGCCCCGCTGAGACCCAGTACTTC
few . TRBJ1-2 TRBV20-1 CSASPGPSYGYTF TGCAGTGCTAGTCCAGGACCGTCCTATGGCTACACCTTC
few TRBD1 TRBJ1-1 TRBV13 CASRPNRGRENTEAFF TGTGCCAGCAGACCCAACAGGGGCCGGGAGAACACTGAAGCTTTCTTT
. . TRBJ2-7 TRBV5-1 CASSLGAVREQQYF TGCGCCAGCAGCTTGGGTGCGGTCAGGGAGCAGCAGTACTTC
. . TRBJ2-3 TRBV20-1 CSASASAADTQYF TGCAGTGCTAGCGCCTCTGCGGCAGATACGCAGTATTTT
. . TRBJ2-3 TRBV2 CASSGTWVGTDTQYF TGTGCCAGCAGTGGGACTTGGGTCGGCACAGATACGCAGTATTTT
. . TRBJ2-7 TRBV18 CASSPRRSYEQYF TGTGCCAGCTCCCCACGTAGGTCCTACGAGCAGTACTTC
few TRBD1 TRBJ2-7 TRBV29-1 CSVAAGGMKYEQYF TGCAGCGTGGCGGCAGGGGGCATGAAATACGAGCAGTACTTC
. . TRBJ2-5 TRBV20-1 CSVAGAARGETQYF TGCAGTGTCGCCGGGGCAGCGCGCGGAGAGACCCAGTACTTC
few . TRBJ2-1 TRBV11-2 CASSLALREQFF TGTGCCAGCAGCTTAGCTCTCCGTGAGCAGTTCTTC
. . TRBJ2-5 TRBV7-3 CASSLLFETNILEETQYF TGTGCCAGCAGCTTATTGTTTGAGACTAACATCCTCGAAGAGACCCAGTACTTC
. . TRBJ1-1 TRBV18 CASSQTFGSEAFF TGTGCCAGCTCACAGACATTTGGCTCTGAAGCTTTCTTT
. . TRBJ1-1 TRBV20-1 CSVARPGLDTEAFF TGCAGTGTTGCGCGTCCGGGCCTCGACACTGAAGCTTTCTTT
. . TRBJ2-7 TRBV5-1 CASSLCPRYEQYF TGCGCCAGCAGCTTGTGTCCACGCTACGAGCAGTACTTC
. . TRBJ2-1 TRBV29-1 CSVVGEAEQFF TGCAGCGTTGTGGGGGAAGCTGAGCAGTTCTTC
few TRBD1 TRBJ1-2 TRBV12-3/TRBV12-4 CASSLAGTGAYGYTF TGTGCCAGCAGTTTAGCCGGGACAGGGGCCTATGGCTACACCTTC
few . TRBJ1-6 TRBV3-1 CASSPRGGGSPLHF TGTGCCAGCAGCCCCCGTGGGGGCGGCTCACCCCTCCACTTT